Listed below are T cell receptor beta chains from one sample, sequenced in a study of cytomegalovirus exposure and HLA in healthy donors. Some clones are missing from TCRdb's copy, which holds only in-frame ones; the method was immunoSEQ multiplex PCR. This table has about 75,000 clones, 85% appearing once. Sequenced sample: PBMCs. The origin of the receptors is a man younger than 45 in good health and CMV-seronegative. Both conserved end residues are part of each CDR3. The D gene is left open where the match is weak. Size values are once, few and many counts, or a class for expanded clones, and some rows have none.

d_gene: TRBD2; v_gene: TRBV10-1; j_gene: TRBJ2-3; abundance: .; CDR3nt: TGCGCCAGCAGTGAAGGCGGGAGAGAAACAGATACGCAGTATTTT; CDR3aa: CASSEGGRETDTQYF
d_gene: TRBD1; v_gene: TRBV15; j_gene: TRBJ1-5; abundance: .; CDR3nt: TGTGCCACCAGCACGGACAGGGGCAATCAGCCCCAGCATTTT; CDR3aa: CATSTDRGNQPQHF
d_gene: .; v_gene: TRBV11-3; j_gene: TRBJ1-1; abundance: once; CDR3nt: TGTGCCAGCAGCCCGGTGACGGGGGCTGAAGCTTTCTTT; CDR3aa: CASSPVTGAEAFF
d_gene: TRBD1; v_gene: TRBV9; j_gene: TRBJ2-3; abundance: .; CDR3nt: TGTGCCAGCAGCGTATTCCCCCAGGGGGAAGATACGCAGTATTTT; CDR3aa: CASSVFPQGEDTQYF
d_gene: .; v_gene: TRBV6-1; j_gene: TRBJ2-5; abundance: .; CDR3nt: TGTGCCAGTTCGGAGGGACCTTCCCAAGAGACCCAGTACTTC; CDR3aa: CASSEGPSQETQYF
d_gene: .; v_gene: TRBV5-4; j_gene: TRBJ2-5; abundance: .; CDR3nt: TGTGCCAGCATAGGCGGCGAGACCCAGTACTTC; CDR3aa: CASIGGETQYF
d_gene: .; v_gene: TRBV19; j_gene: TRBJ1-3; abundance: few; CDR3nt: TGTGCCAGTACGGGGGCTGGAAACACCATATATTTT; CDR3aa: CASTGAGNTIYF
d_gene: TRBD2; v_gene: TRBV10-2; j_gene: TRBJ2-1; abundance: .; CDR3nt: TGCGCCAGCAAGCAAAGGACTAGCGGAGATCCCGATGAGCAGTTCTTC; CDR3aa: CASKQRTSGDPDEQFF
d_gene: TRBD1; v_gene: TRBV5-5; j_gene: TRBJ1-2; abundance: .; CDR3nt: TGTGCCAGCACCCATGCGACAGGGCTCGAAACCTTC; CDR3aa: CASTHATGLETF
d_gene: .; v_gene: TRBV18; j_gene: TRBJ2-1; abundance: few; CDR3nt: TGTGCCAGCTCACCAATAAGCAACAATGAGCAGTTCTTC; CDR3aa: CASSPISNNEQFF
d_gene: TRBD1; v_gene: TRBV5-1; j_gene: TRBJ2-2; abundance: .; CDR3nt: TGCGCCAGCAGCCGAGGACAGGACACCGGGGAGCTGTTTTTT; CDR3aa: CASSRGQDTGELFF
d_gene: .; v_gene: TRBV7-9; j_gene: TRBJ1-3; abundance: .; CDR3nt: TGTGCCAGCCAACGGGACTCTGGAAACACCATATATTTT; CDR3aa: CASQRDSGNTIYF
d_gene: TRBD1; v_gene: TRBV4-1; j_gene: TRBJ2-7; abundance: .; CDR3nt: TGCGCCAGCAGCCAAGGGGGACAGGTGCTAAGTCTCTACGAGCAGTACTTC; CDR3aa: CASSQGGQVLSLYEQYF
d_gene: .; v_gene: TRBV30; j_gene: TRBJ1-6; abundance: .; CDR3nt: TGTGCCTGGAGTGTACTCACCGATAATTCACCCCTCCACTTT; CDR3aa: CAWSVLTDNSPLHF
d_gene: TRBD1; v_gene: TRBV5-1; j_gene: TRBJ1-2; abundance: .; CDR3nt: TGCGCCAGCAGGACCGGGACAGGGGGCGAAGACTATGGCTACACCTTC; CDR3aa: CASRTGTGGEDYGYTF
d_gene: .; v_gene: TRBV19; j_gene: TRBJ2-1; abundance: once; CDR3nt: TGTGCCAGTAGTATAGATCTGGAGGGGGGGGAGTTCTTC; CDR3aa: CASSIDLEGGEFF
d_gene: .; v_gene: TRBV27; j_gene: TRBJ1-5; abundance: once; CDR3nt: TGTGCCAGCAGTGACCAGGTCGGACAGTCCAATCAGCCCCAGCATTTT; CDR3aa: CASSDQVGQSNQPQHF
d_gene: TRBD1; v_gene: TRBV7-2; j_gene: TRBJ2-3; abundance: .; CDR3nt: TGTGCCAGCAGCTGGAAAGGGGGCGGGAGCACAGATACGCAGTATTTT; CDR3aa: CASSWKGGGSTDTQYF
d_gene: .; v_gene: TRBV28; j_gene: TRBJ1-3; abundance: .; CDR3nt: TGTGCCAGCAGTACAGGGTCTGGAAACACCATATATTTT; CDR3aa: CASSTGSGNTIYF
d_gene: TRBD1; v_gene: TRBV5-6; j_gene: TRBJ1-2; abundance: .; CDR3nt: TGTGCCAGCAGCCAGGGGACAGGGAGGGAATTCTATGGCTACACCTTC; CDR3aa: CASSQGTGREFYGYTF
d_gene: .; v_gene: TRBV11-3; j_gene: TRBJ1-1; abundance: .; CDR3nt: TGTGCCAGCAGCTTAGACGGCACTGAAGCTTTCTTT; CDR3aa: CASSLDGTEAFF
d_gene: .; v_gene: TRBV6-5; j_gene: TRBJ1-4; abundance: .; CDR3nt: TGTGCCAGCAAATATACACAGGGAATTAGGGAAAAACTGTTTTTT; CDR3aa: CASKYTQGIREKLFF
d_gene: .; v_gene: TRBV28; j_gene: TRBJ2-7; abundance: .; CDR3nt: TGTGCCAGCAGTTTTCAGGCCTACGAGCAGTACTTC; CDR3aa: CASSFQAYEQYF
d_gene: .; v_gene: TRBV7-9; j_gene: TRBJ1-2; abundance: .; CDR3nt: TGTGCCAGCAGCCAGGTCCAAACCTATGGCTACACCTTC; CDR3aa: CASSQVQTYGYTF